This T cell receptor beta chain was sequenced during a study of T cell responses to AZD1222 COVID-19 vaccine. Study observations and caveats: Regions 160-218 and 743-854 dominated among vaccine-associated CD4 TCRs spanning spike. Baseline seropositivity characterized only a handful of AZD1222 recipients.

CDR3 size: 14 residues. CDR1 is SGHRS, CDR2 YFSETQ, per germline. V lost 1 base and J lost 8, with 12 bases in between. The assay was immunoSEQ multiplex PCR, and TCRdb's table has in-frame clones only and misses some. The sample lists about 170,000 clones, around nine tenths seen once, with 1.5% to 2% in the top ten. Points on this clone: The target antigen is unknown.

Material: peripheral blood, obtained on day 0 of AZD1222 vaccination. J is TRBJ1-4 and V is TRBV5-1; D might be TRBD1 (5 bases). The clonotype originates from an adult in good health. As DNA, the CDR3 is TGCGCCAGCAGCTTGAGGGAAGGGGCGGAAAAACTGTTTTTT. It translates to CASSLREGAEKLFF. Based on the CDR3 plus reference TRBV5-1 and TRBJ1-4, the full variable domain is KAGVTQTPRYLIKTRGQQVTLSCSPISGHRSVSWYQQTPGQGLQFLFEYFSETQRNKGNFPGRFSGRQFSNSRSEMNVSTLELGDSALYLCASSLREGAEKLFFGSGTQLSVL.